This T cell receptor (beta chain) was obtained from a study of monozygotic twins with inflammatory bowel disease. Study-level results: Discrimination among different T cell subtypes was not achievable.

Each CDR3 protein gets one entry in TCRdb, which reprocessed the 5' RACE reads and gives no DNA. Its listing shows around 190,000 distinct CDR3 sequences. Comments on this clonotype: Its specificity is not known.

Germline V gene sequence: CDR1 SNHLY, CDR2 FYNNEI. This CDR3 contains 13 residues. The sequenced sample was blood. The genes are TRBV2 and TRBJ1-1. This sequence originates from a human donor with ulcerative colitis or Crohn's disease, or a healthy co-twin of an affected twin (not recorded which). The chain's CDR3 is CASRPGEGTEAFF. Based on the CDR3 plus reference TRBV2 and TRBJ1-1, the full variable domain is EPEVTQTPSHQVTQMGQEVILRCVPISNHLYFYWYRQILGQKVEFLVSFYNNEISEKSEIFDDQFSVERPDGSNFTLKIRSTKLEDSAMYFCASRPGEGTEAFFGQGTRLTVV.